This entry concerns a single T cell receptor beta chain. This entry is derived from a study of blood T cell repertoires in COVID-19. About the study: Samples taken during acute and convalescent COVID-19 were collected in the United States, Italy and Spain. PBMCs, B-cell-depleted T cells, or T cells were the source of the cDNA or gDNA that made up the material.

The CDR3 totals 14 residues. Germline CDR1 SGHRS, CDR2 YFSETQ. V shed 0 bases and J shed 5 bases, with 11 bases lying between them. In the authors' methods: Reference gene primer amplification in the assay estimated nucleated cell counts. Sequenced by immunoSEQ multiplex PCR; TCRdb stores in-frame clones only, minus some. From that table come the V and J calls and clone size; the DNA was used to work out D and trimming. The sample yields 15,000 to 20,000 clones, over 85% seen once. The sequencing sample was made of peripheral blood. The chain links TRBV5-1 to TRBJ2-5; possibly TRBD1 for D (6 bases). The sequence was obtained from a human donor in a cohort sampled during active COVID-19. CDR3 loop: CASSLDRAVETQYF. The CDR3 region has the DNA TGCGCCAGCAGCTTGGACAGGGCGGTGGAGACCCAGTACTTC.